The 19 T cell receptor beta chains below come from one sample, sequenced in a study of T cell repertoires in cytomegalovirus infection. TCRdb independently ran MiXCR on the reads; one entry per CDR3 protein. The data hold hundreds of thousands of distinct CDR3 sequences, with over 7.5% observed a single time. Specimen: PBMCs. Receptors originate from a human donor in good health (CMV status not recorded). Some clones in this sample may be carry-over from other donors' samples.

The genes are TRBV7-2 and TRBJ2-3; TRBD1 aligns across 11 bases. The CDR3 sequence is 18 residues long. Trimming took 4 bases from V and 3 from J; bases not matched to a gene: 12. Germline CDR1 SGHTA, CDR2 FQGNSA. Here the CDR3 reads CASSSSSGGQGVTDTQYF. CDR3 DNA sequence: TGTGCCAGCAGCTCGTCGAGCGGGGGACAGGGGGTAACAGATACGCAGTATTTT.

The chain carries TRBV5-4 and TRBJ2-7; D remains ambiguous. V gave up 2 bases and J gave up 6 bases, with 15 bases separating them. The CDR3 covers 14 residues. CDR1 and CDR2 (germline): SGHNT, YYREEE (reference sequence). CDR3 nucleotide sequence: TGTGCCAGCAGCTTTCCGACTTCGCGAGGCGAGCAGTACTTC. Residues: CASSFPTSRGEQYF.

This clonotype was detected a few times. The chain's CDR3 is CASSYSEASPRVSEQFF. CDR3 bases: TGTGCCAGCAGTTACTCGGAAGCCTCTCCGAGGGTTTCTGAGCAGTTCTTC. The V call is TRBV6-2 or TRBV6-3, the J call TRBJ2-1; D may be TRBD2 (5 bases). Germline V gene sequence: CDR1 MNHEY, CDR2 SVGEGT. The CDR3 extends over 17 amino acids. V lost 0 bases and J lost 9, with 21 bases in between.

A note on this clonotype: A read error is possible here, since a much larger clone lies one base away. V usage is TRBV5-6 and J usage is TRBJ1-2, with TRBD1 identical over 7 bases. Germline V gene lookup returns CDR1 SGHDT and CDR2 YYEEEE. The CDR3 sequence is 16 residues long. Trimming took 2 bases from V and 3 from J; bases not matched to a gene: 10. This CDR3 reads CASSFGQASDYYGYTF. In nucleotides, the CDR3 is TGTGCCAGCAGCTTCGGACAGGCGAGTGACTACTATGGCTACACCTTC.

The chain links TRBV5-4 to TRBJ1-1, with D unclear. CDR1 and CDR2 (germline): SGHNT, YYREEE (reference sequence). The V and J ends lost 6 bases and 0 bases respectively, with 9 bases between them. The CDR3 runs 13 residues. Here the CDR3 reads CASKGTLNTEAFF. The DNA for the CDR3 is TGTGCCAGCAAGGGAACTTTGAACACTGAAGCTTTCTTT.

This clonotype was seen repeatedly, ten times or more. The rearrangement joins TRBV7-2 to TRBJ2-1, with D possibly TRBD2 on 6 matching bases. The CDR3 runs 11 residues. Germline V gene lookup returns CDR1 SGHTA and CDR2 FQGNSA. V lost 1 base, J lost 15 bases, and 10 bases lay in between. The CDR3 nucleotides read TGTGCCAGCAGCTTAGACAGGAGGGGGTTCTTC. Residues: CASSLDRRGFF.

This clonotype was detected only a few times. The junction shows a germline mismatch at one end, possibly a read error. In nucleotides, the CDR3 is TGTGCCAGCACCTTACCCCGGAAGTGGAGGGGTGGTGAGCAGTTCTTC. It specifies CASTLPRKWRGGEQFF. The V gene is TRBV7-9, the J gene TRBJ2-1, with TRBD2 as a possible D gene (6 bases). Germline CDR1 reads SEHNR; CDR2 reads FQNEAQ (reference sequence). This CDR3 has 16 residues.

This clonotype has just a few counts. The CDR3 reads CASSYHQQGSEQYF. For the CDR3, the DNA is TGTGCCAGCAGTTACCATCAACAGGGATCTGAGCAGTACTTC. The rearrangement joins TRBV6-5 to TRBJ2-7; TRBD1 is a possible D gene (6 bases). Germline-derived CDR1 and CDR2 are MNHEY and SVGAGI. This CDR3 has 14 residues. V was shortened by 2 bases and J by 7 bases, with 15 bases between the two germline ends.

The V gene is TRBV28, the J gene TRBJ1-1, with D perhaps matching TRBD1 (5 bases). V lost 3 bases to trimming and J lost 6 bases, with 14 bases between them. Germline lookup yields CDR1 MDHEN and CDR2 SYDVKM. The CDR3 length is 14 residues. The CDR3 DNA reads TGTGCCAGCAGTTTTGAGGGGTTTAGGGCTGAAGCTTTCTTT. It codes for CASSFEGFRAEAFF.

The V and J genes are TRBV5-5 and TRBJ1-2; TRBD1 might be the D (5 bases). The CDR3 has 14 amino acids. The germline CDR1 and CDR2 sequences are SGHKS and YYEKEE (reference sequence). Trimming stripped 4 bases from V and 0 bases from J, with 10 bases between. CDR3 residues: CASSPGHSNYGYTF. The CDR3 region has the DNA TGTGCCAGCAGCCCTGGACATTCTAACTATGGCTACACCTTC.

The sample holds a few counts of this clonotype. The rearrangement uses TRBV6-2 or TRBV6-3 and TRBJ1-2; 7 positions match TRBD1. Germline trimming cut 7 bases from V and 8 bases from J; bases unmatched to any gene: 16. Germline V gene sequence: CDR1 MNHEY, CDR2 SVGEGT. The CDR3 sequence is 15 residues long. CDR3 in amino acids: CASTEDRPLTGGYTF. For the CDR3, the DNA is TGTGCCAGCACCGAGGACAGGCCACTTACCGGCGGCTACACCTTC.

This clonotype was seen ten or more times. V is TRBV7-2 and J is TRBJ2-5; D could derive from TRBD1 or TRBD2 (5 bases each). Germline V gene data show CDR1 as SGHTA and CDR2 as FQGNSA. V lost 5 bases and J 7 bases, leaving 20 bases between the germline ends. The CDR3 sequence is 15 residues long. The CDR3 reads CASSPRDGLRATQYF. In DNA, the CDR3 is TGTGCCAGCAGCCCAAGGGACGGACTGAGGGCGACCCAGTACTTC.

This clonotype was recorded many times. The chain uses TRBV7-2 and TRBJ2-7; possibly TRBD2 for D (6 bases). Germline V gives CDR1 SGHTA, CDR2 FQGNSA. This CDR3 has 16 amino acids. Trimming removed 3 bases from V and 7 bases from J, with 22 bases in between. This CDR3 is CASSFSGTPELGEQYF. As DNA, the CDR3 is TGTGCCAGCAGCTTCTCTGGGACTCCGGAGCTCGGGGAGCAGTACTTC.

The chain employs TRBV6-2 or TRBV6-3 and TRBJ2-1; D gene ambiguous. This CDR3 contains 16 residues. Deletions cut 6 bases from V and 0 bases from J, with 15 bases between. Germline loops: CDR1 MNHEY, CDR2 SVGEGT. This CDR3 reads CASSSPYSSSYNEQFF. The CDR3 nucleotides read TGTGCCAGCAGCTCCCCCTACTCGAGCTCCTACAATGAGCAGTTCTTC.

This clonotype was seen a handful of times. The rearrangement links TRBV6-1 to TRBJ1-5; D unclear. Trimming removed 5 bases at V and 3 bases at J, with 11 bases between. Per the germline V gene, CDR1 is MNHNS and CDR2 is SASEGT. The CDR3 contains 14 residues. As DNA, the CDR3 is TGTGCCAGCAGTCCGGGGTCGGTCAATCAGCCCCAGCATTTT. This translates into CASSPGSVNQPQHF.

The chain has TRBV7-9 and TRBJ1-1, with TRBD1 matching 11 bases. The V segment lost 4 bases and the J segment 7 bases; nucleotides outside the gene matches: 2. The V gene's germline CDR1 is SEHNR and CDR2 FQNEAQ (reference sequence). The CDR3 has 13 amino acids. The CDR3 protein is CASSWTGGVEAFF. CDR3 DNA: TGTGCCAGCAGCTGGACAGGGGGCGTTGAAGCTTTCTTT.

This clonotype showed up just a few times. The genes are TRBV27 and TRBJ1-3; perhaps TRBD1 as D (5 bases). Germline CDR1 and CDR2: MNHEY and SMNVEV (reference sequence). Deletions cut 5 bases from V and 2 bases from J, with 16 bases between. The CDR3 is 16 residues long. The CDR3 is CASSRSRAGPGNTIYF. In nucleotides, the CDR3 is TGTGCCAGCAGTCGTTCCCGGGCAGGGCCTGGAAACACCATATATTTT.

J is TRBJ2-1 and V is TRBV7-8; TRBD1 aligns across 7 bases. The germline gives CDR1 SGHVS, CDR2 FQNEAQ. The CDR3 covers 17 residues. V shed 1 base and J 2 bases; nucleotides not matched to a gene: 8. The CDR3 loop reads CASSLVWDRGAYNEQFF. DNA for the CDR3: TGTGCCAGCAGCTTAGTGTGGGACAGAGGGGCCTACAATGAGCAGTTCTTC. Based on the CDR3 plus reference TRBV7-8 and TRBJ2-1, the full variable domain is GAGVSQSPRYKVAKRGQDVALRCDPISGHVSLFWYQQALGQGPEFLTYFQNEAQLDKSGLPSDRFFAERPEGSVSTLKIQRTQQEDSAVYLCASSLVWDRGAYNEQFFGPGTRLTVL.

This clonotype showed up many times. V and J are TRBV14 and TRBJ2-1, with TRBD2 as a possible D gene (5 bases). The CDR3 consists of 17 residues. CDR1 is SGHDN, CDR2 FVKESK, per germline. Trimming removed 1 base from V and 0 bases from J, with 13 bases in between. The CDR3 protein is CASSQAPAVFSYNEQFF. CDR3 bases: TGTGCCAGCAGCCAAGCCCCAGCGGTCTTCTCCTACAATGAGCAGTTCTTC.